Sequencing of this T cell receptor (beta chain) was carried out in a study of PD-L1 blockade in urothelial cancer. Study-wide context: Prior chemotherapy regimens per patient numbered 0 to 3. Specimens of blood held a median count of 141,255 T cells.

CDR1 is WNHNN and CDR2 is SYGVQD in the germline V gene (reference sequence). The V end was cut by 4 bases, the J end by 5 bases, with 8 bases between. This CDR3 contains 13 residues. Data came from immunoSEQ multiplex PCR; TCRdb stores just in-frame clones and leaves some out. This table has about 73,000 clones, roughly nine tenths appearing once. V usage is TRBV10-1 and J usage is TRBJ2-2, with D unclear. The sample in question was PBMCs, obtained around atezolizumab (anti-PD-L1) treatment. The source of this sequence is a man aged 60 to 75 with urothelial cancer. The CDR3 is CASSGLRTGELFF. CDR3 in DNA: TGCGCCAGCAGTGGACTTAGAACCGGGGAGCTGTTTTTT.